The 23 T cell receptor beta chains below were found in one sample sequenced in a study of siplizumab effects on memory and regulatory T cells. Sequencing used immunoSEQ multiplex PCR; TCRdb keeps in-frame clones, though not all of them. The sample has some 120,000 clones, roughly 93% seen once. The sequencing sample was made of non-Treg CD4+ T cells sorted from blood. The receptors shown here come from a human donor in good health.

This chain links TRBV29-1 with TRBJ2-3, with 8 bases aligning to TRBD1. This CDR3 is built from 12 residues. CDR1 is SQVTM, CDR2 ANQGSEA, per germline. The V and J ends lost 7 bases and 6 bases, in that order; junction bases with no gene match: 6. In DNA form, the CDR3 reads TGCAGCGCCCAGGGGGCGGCGGATACGCAGTATTTT. Translated: CSAQGAADTQYF.

V and J are TRBV2 and TRBJ1-6, with TRBD1 identical over 9 bases. This CDR3 is built from 16 residues. Trimming removed 3 bases from V and 5 bases from J; junction bases left unmatched: 5. From germline, CDR1 is SNHLY and CDR2 FYNNEI. The CDR3, as DNA: TGTGCCAGCAGTGAGGGGACAGGGCCAAATAATTCACCCCTCCACTTT. Encoded protein: CASSEGTGPNNSPLHF.

The V call is TRBV27, the J call TRBJ1-2; tentatively, D is TRBD1 (5 bases). The CDR3 contains 15 residues. Trimming removed 7 bases at V and 4 bases at J, with 19 bases between. The germline V gene has CDR1 MNHEY and CDR2 SMNVEV (reference sequence). The DNA for the CDR3 is TGTGCCAGCACCTTCCTCCGGGACCTACCCTATGGCTACACCTTC. Its protein is CASTFLRDLPYGYTF.

This CDR3 reads CASGTSGGAADTQYF. CDR3 DNA sequence: TGTGCCAGCGGGACTAGCGGGGGGGCTGCCGATACGCAGTATTTT. The rearrangement uses TRBV28 and TRBJ2-3; 16 nucleotides align to TRBD2. Looked up from germline, CDR1 is MDHEN and CDR2 is SYDVKM. V gave up 8 bases and J gave up 6 bases; unmatched junction bases: 5. CDR3 size: 15 residues.

This clone showed up just once. V gene TRBV9 combines with J gene TRBJ1-1, with a weak D call TRBD1 (6 bases). The CDR3 consists of 15 residues. Germline CDR1 and CDR2: SGDLS and YYNGEE. Trimming stripped 8 bases from V and 3 bases from J, with 20 bases between. The CDR3 here is CASTLKEGVDTEAFF. For the CDR3, the DNA is TGTGCCAGTACCCTTAAGGAGGGGGTGGACACTGAAGCTTTCTTT.

This chain uses TRBV15 with TRBJ1-5; D unresolved. This CDR3 comprises 15 residues. The V and J ends lost 8 bases and 0 bases respectively, with 14 bases between them. Germline V gene sequence: CDR1 LNHNV, CDR2 YYDKDF (reference sequence). Here the CDR3 DNA reads TGTGCCACCGATTTGCTCCGATATAGCAATCAGCCCCAGCATTTT. Translating gives CATDLLRYSNQPQHF. Looking up the rest from reference TRBV15 and TRBJ1-5 gives the full variable domain: DAMVIQNPRYQVTQFGKPVTLSCSQTLNHNVMYWYQQKSSQAPKLLFHYYDKDFNNEADTPDNFQSRRPNTSFCFLDIRSPGLGDTAMYLCATDLLRYSNQPQHFGDGTRLSIL.

This chain connects TRBV9 to TRBJ2-1; 14 positions match TRBD2. The germline V gene has CDR1 SGDLS and CDR2 YYNGEE. This CDR3 has 16 amino acids. V shed 4 bases and J 5 bases; nucleotides not matched to a gene: 5. The CDR3 reads CASSQGLAGGHNEQFF. The CDR3 region has the DNA TGTGCCAGCAGCCAAGGACTAGCGGGGGGTCACAATGAGCAGTTCTTC.

The genes are TRBV9 and TRBJ1-5; 8 bases are shared with TRBD1. The CDR3 is 16 amino acids. Germline CDR1 is SGDLS and CDR2 is YYNGEE. Trimming cost V 4 bases and J 7 bases; bases outside gene matches: 13. CDR3 sequence reads: CASSPPGGPQRQPQHF. The CDR3 DNA reads TGTGCCAGCAGCCCCCCAGGGGGCCCCCAAAGACAGCCCCAGCATTTT.

The genes are TRBV30 and TRBJ1-5, with TRBD1 as a possible D gene (5 bases). Germline CDR1 and CDR2: GTSNPN and SVGIG (reference sequence). This CDR3 comprises 14 residues. V was pared by 2 bases and J by 6 bases, with 14 bases between. CDR3 in amino acids: CAWSRPPGGQPQHF. The CDR3 nucleotides read TGTGCCTGGAGTAGGCCCCCGGGGGGTCAGCCCCAGCATTTT. Using reference TRBV30 and TRBJ1-5 for the parts outside the CDR3, the full variable domain is SQTIHQWPATLVQPVGSPLSLECTVEGTSNPNLYWYRQAAGRGLQLLFYSVGIGQISSEVPQNLSASRPQDRQFILSSKKLLLSDSGFYLCAWSRPPGGQPQHFGDGTRLSIL.

This clone was seen just once. The V and J genes are TRBV5-6 and TRBJ1-6; D unclear. Germline CDR1 SGHDT, CDR2 YYEEEE. Trimming removed 2 bases from V and 0 bases from J, with 6 bases in between. This CDR3 has 15 amino acids. The CDR3 spells CASSFLSSYNSPLHF. DNA for the CDR3: TGTGCCAGCAGCTTTCTTAGCTCCTATAATTCACCCCTCCACTTT.

The chain combines TRBV7-9 with TRBJ2-5; 9 nucleotides agree with TRBD1. V was pared by 3 bases and J by 4 bases, with 9 bases of the junction left unmatched. This CDR3 comprises 16 residues. Germline loops: CDR1 SEHNR, CDR2 FQNEAQ (reference sequence). CDR3: CASSFDPGQGLETQYF. DNA for the CDR3: TGTGCCAGCAGCTTCGACCCTGGACAGGGGCTAGAGACCCAGTACTTC.

V is TRBV5-6 and J is TRBJ2-5; 7 bases are a match to TRBD1. The germline V gene has CDR1 SGHDT and CDR2 YYEEEE. V dropped 4 bases and J dropped 3; count of bases not matched to a gene: 12. The CDR3 has 16 amino acids. CDR3 residues: CASSASTGDVEETQYF. CDR3 nucleotides: TGTGCCAGCAGCGCAAGTACAGGGGACGTGGAAGAGACCCAGTACTTC.

The chain has TRBV7-3 and TRBJ1-2, with D possibly TRBD1 on 6 matching bases. The germline V gene encodes CDR1 SGHTA and CDR2 FQGTGA. CDR3 length: 14 amino acids. Trimming left V 3 bases short and J 7 bases short, with 15 bases between. DNA of the CDR3: TGTGCCAGCAGCTTGGGGACAACCGGGGGTGGCTACACCTTC. Residues: CASSLGTTGGGYTF. Looking up the rest from reference TRBV7-3 and TRBJ1-2 gives the full variable domain: GAGVSQTPSNKVTEKGKYVELRCDPISGHTALYWYRQSLGQGPEFLIYFQGTGAADDSGLPNDRFFAVRPEGSVSTLKIQRTERGDSAVYLCASSLGTTGGGYTFGSGTRLTVV.

V gene TRBV6-6 combines with J gene TRBJ2-1; D possibly uses TRBD1 or TRBD2 (5 bases each). Germline loops: CDR1 MNHNY, CDR2 SVGAGI (reference sequence). The CDR3 extends over 14 amino acids. Between the trimmed V and J ends, which lost 7 bases and 8 bases, there was a span of 18 bases. CDR3 DNA sequence: TGTGCCAGCACCCTGGGGACGGATAGCGATGAGCAGTTCTTC. Amino acids: CASTLGTDSDEQFF.

The chain links TRBV5-6 to TRBJ1-2; D is possibly TRBD1 (6 bases). Trimming shortened V by 0 bases and J by 5 bases, and 11 bases separated the two germline ends. The V gene's germline CDR1 is SGHDT and CDR2 YYEEEE. The CDR3 spans 14 residues. CDR3 region: CASSLVRGSYGYTF. CDR3 nucleotides: TGTGCCAGCAGCTTGGTCAGGGGATCATATGGCTACACCTTC.

The gene calls are TRBV29-1 and TRBJ2-7, with D unresolved. The CDR3 runs to 14 residues. The germline gives CDR1 SQVTM, CDR2 ANQGSEA. Trimming took off 3 bases at V and 0 bases at J, with 12 bases between the two ends. The CDR3 nucleotides are TGCAGCGTTGAGACCGGGCTCCACTCCTACGAGCAGTACTTC. Its protein product is CSVETGLHSYEQYF.

V and J are TRBV11-1 and TRBJ2-7; a weak D match, TRBD2 (5 bases). The CDR3 consists of 13 residues. Germline V CDR1 and CDR2: SGHAT, FQDESV (reference sequence). The V gene lost 5 bases and the J gene lost 3 bases, with 11 bases spanning the gap. Here the CDR3 reads CASSLRRSYEQYF. In DNA, the CDR3 is TGTGCCAGCAGCCTTAGGAGGAGCTACGAGCAGTACTTC.

The rearrangement joins TRBV12-5 to TRBJ1-6; D not certain. V lost 7 bases and J 0 bases, leaving 16 bases between the germline ends. The CDR3 spans 17 residues. Looked up from germline, CDR1 is LGHNT and CDR2 is FRNRAP. The CDR3: CASALTYQSSYNSPLHF. For the CDR3, the DNA is TGTGCTAGTGCATTGACGTACCAAAGCTCCTATAATTCACCCCTCCACTTT.

The chain links TRBV5-4 to TRBJ2-7; a possible D gene is TRBD1 (6 bases). This CDR3 has 14 amino acids. V dropped 4 bases and J dropped 4 bases, with 15 bases sitting between them. Germline V gene data show CDR1 as SGHNT and CDR2 as YYREEE (reference sequence). CDR3 sequence (DNA): TGTGCCAGCAGCCTACAGGGCTCGGGGTACGAGCAGTACTTC. It yields the protein CASSLQGSGYEQYF.

DNA for the CDR3: TGTGCCATGGGCAACGGGGATCAGCCCCAGCATTTT. It yields the protein CAMGNGDQPQHF. This chain connects TRBV10-3 to TRBJ1-5; D remains ambiguous. Germline values: CDR1 ENHRY, CDR2 SYGVKD. V lost 9 bases and J lost 5, with 11 bases in between. The CDR3 spans 12 residues.

This clone was counted once. This chain connects TRBV7-3 to TRBJ2-2; D uncertain. CDR1 is SGHTA and CDR2 is FQGTGA in the germline V gene. The CDR3 loop spans 11 amino acids. V was shortened by 6 bases and J by 6 bases, with 5 bases between the two germline ends. The CDR3 is CASSPPGELFF. For the CDR3, the DNA is TGTGCCAGCAGTCCTCCCGGGGAGCTGTTTTTT.

This chain connects TRBV6-4 to TRBJ1-2; TRBD1 aligns across 7 bases. V was pared by 0 bases and J by 4 bases, with 2 bases of the junction left unmatched. CDR1 is MRHNA and CDR2 is SNTAGT in the germline V gene. The CDR3 runs 14 residues. The CDR3 protein is CASSDSNRGYGYTF. The DNA of the CDR3 is TGTGCCAGCAGTGACTCGAACAGGGGCTATGGCTACACCTTC.

CDR3 coding DNA: TGTGCCATCAGTGAGTCTTCTGGGGGTAGCTCCTACGAGCAGTACTTC. This encodes CAISESSGGSSYEQYF. The chain joins TRBV10-3 to TRBJ2-7; D tentatively fits TRBD1 or TRBD2 (5 bases each). Trimming took 0 bases from V and 0 from J, leaving 12 bases between them. This CDR3 contains 16 residues. Germline V gene lookup returns CDR1 ENHRY and CDR2 SYGVKD.